This TCR beta chain comes out of a study of T cell responses to AZD1222 COVID-19 vaccine. As concerns this clone: Antigen specificity is unknown.

Notes on the study in general: Mostly white British, mostly female donors; authors suggested clonal diversity may be underestimated.

V lost 0 bases and J lost 5; bases outside the gene matches: 10. The CDR3 consists of 16 residues. Per the germline V gene, CDR1 is SGHRS and CDR2 is YFSETQ. This table comes from immunoSEQ multiplex PCR, and its TCRdb copy is limited to in-frame clones, with some not included. The profile shows 150,000 to 200,000 clones, approximately 92% of them singletons. The sample here was peripheral blood, taken on day 0 of AZD1222 vaccination. The chain uses TRBV5-1 and TRBJ1-1; 7 bases map to TRBD1. The sequence was collected from an adult in good health. As DNA, the CDR3 is TGCGCCAGCAGCTTGGAAGGGGGCGGGGTTCGGACTGAAGCTTTCTTT. Its protein is CASSLEGGGVRTEAFF.